Listed below are T cell receptor beta chains from one sample, sequenced in a study of siplizumab effects on memory and regulatory T cells. Repertoires were generated with immunoSEQ multiplex PCR, while TCRdb's copy carries only in-frame clones and drops some. Of approximately 120,000 clones detected, about 92% appear once; the ten largest clones hold 0.6% to 0.8%. Sequencing input: Tregs sorted from blood. The receptor set was obtained from a human donor in good health. Both conserved end residues are part of each CDR3. Fields, in order: J gene, V gene, CDR3 protein.

TRBJ1-2 TRBV5-1 CASSLSGSFNYGYTF
TRBJ2-3 TRBV7-2 CASSLGGGRAADTQYF
TRBJ1-1 TRBV11-2 CASSSAGTGRTEAFF
TRBJ2-1 TRBV6-1 CASRSLAGGPNEQFF
TRBJ2-3 TRBV30 CAWSRDYFPDTQYF
TRBJ2-7 TRBV7-2 CASSSRTGAYEQYF
TRBJ1-1 TRBV19 CASSFRDRGSGGAFF
TRBJ1-1 TRBV10-2 CASSGLINTEAFF
TRBJ2-1 TRBV25-1 CASSAPGPYNEQFF
TRBJ2-1 TRBV19 CASGLYNEQFF
TRBJ2-7 TRBV6-6 CASLDRVYEQYF
TRBJ2-7 TRBV5-6 CASSPFVQGPYEQYF
TRBJ2-1 TRBV7-2 CASSLWDSRSNEQFF
TRBJ2-7 TRBV19 CASSNLRAGRSYEQYF
TRBJ1-1 TRBV2 CASSEGAGTEAFF
TRBJ2-3 TRBV6-6 CASGGSVTTDTQYF
TRBJ2-2 TRBV7-6 CASSPNPPTSGGAVGELFF
TRBJ2-3 TRBV18 CASSPKEQGEFVDTQYF
TRBJ2-7 TRBV6-1 CASSARDRGLSYEQYF
TRBJ1-2 TRBV5-6 CASTLEGSGYTF
TRBJ1-2 TRBV18 CASSPQGGENYGYTF
TRBJ2-4 TRBV5-1 CATTAGVGDIQYF
TRBJ2-1 TRBV19 CASSAGTGIIGGNEQFF
TRBJ1-5 TRBV23-1 CASKGRRNNQPQHF
TRBJ2-1 TRBV2 CASSVTSGEQFF
TRBJ2-7 TRBV7-9 CASSSNRQASYEQYF
TRBJ1-2 TRBV5-8 CASSLDRVGYTF
TRBJ1-1 TRBV11-2 CASSYAGTVNTEAFF
TRBJ2-7 TRBV4-1 CASSQVGDSLYEQYF
TRBJ2-5 TRBV5-6 CASSFGETQYF
TRBJ2-1 TRBV7-6 CASSLADGSHNEQFF
TRBJ1-2 TRBV5-4 CASSLVDRAYGYTF
TRBJ2-7 TRBV5-4 CAVGTTYEQYF
TRBJ2-5 TRBV7-7 CASSPTRGETQYF
TRBJ1-1 TRBV5-1 CASSLGGGFGEAFF
TRBJ2-7 TRBV2 CASSEGGRNYEQYF
TRBJ2-2 TRBV11-2 CASSLDLGGPTRRAGELFF
TRBJ1-1 TRBV5-1 CASHDGEDTEAFF
TRBJ1-5 TRBV6-5 CASSGGPNQPQHF
TRBJ2-3 TRBV7-9 CASSPSSGGTDTQYF
TRBJ2-2 TRBV27 CASSFLGTGRTGELFF
TRBJ1-1 TRBV15 CATSSRGFTEAFF
TRBJ2-1 TRBV19 CASSIRTSGTYNEQFF
TRBJ1-1 TRBV6-1 CASRPPGEAFF
TRBJ2-6 TRBV5-1 CASSLQGAVSGANVLTF